Below, 5 T cell receptor beta chains from the same sample are listed, as sequenced in a study of cytomegalovirus exposure and HLA in healthy donors. Amplification used 60 Vbeta primers and 13 Jbeta primers. Profiling relied on immunoSEQ multiplex PCR, and the TCRdb table lists in-frame clones only, not all of them. The table includes 150,000 to 200,000 clones, roughly 74% detected once. Sample: PBMCs. The receptors come from a woman aged 25-40 years in good health and CMV-seropositive.

The rearrangement uses TRBV7-2 and TRBJ2-4, with 7 positions matching TRBD1. This CDR3 is built from 16 residues. V shed 5 bases, J shed 0 bases, and the junction held 7 bases outside the gene matches. In germline, CDR1 is SGHTA, CDR2 FQGNSA. In nucleotides, the CDR3 is TGTGCCAGCAGCCCGGACAGGCTCCTAGCCAAAAACATTCAGTACTTC. Its translation is CASSPDRLLAKNIQYF.

V is TRBV12-5 and J is TRBJ2-1; 9 bases match TRBD1. CDR3 length equals 12 residues. Unmatched junction bases numbered 1, after V lost 4 bases and J lost 9 bases. Looked up from germline, CDR1 is LGHNT and CDR2 is FRNRAP. The CDR3 here is CASGWDRAEQFF. The DNA for the CDR3 is TGTGCTAGTGGTTGGGACAGGGCTGAGCAGTTCTTC.

The chain recombines TRBV27 with TRBJ2-1; TRBD2 aligns across 8 bases. Germline loops: CDR1 MNHEY, CDR2 SMNVEV (reference sequence). There are 15 residues in the CDR3. Trimming at V came to 1 base and at J to 2 bases, leaving 1 base not matched to a gene. The CDR3 loop reads CASSLWTSPYNEQFF. CDR3 coding DNA: TGTGCCAGCAGTTTATGGACTAGCCCCTACAATGAGCAGTTCTTC.

The rearrangement joins TRBV7-2 to TRBJ2-2, with TRBD2 as a possible D gene (7 bases). Deletions cut 3 bases from V and 4 bases from J, with 21 bases between. Germline CDR1 SGHTA, CDR2 FQGNSA. This CDR3 contains 18 residues. The CDR3 nucleotides are TGTGCCAGCAGCTTTAAAACGGGGGGCGGGTCAGTCACCGGGGAGCTGTTTTTT. Translated: CASSFKTGGGSVTGELFF.

This chain joins TRBV15 and TRBJ2-5; 12 positions agree with TRBD1. V was clipped by 5 bases and J by 5 bases; unmatched bases: 3. This CDR3 region has 14 residues. The V gene's germline CDR1 is LNHNV and CDR2 YYDKDF (reference sequence). In nucleotides, the CDR3 is TGTGCCACCAGCGGGACAGGGGGCGGGGAGACCCAGTACTTC. Amino acid sequence: CATSGTGGGETQYF.